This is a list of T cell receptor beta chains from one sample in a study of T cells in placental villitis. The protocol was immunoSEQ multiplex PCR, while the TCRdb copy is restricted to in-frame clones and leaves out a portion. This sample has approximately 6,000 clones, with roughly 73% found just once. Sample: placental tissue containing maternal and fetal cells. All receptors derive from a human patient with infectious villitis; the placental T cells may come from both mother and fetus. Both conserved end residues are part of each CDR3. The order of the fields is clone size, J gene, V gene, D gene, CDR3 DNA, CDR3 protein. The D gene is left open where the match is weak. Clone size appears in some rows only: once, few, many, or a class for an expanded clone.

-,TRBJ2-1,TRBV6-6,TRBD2,TGTGCCAGCAGTCCCGGACTAGCGGGGGGATCCGACAATGAGCAGTTCTTC,CASSPGLAGGSDNEQFF
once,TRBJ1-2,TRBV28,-,TGTGCCAGCAGTAAAGGGTCGCGTTCACCGCGGGGCTACACCTTC,CASSKGSRSPRGYTF
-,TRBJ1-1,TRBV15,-,TGTGCCACCAGAGGGGGGGAGGGACTCATCCTTGAAGCTTTCTTT,CATRGGEGLILEAFF
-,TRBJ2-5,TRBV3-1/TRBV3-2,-,TGTGCCAGCAGCCCGGCCGGGGCCCTTCAGGAGACCCAGTACTTC,CASSPAGALQETQYF
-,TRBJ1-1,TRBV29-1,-,TGCAGCGTTTCGACAGATCTGAACACTGAAGCTTTCTTT,CSVSTDLNTEAFF
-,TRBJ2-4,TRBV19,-,TGTGCCAGTAGTATTCAGTGGGAAAAAAACATTCAGTACTTC,CASSIQWEKNIQYF
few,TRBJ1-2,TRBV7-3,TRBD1,TGTGCCAGCAGTCAGTCCGGGACAGGGTCTGGCTACACCTTC,CASSQSGTGSGYTF
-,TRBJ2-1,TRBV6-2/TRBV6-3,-,TGTGCCAGCAGTTTAAATCACTACAATGAGCAGTTCTTC,CASSLNHYNEQFF
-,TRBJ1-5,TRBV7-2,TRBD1,TGTGCCAGCAGCTCGCAGGACAGGAATCAGCCCCAGCATTTT,CASSSQDRNQPQHF
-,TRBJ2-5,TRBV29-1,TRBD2,TGCAGCGTGACTAGCGGGGTCGACCAAGAGACCCAGTACTTC,CSVTSGVDQETQYF
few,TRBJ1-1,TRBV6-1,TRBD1,TGTGCCAGCAGTGAAGCAAAACAACAGGGGAAAACTGAAGCTTTCTTT,CASSEAKQQGKTEAFF
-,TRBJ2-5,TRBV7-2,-,TGTGCCAGCAGCTTAGTAGGGGCGGGACAAGAGACCCAGTACTTC,CASSLVGAGQETQYF
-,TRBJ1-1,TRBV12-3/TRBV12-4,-,TGTGCCAGCAGTTTAGCAGGGGCTGAAGCTTTCTTT,CASSLAGAEAFF
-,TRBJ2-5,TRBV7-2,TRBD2,TGTGCCAGCAGCTCCTTGGGGGGGCAAGAGACCCAGTACTTC,CASSSLGGQETQYF
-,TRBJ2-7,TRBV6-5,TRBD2,TGTGCCAGCAGCATTAGCGGGGGTGGCGAGCAGTACTTC,CASSISGGGEQYF
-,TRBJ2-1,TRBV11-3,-,TGTGCCAGCAGCTTGGCAGGTTCTTTCTACAATGAGCAGTTCTTC,CASSLAGSFYNEQFF
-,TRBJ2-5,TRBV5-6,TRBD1,TGTGCCAGCAGCGTCGGGACAGGGACCCTTACGACCCAAGAGACCCAGTACTTC,CASSVGTGTLTTQETQYF
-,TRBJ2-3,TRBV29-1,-,TGCAGCCTCTCCAAGGGGATGGTGGATACGCAGTATTTT,CSLSKGMVDTQYF
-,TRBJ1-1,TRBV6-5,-,TGTGCCAGCAGTTACACCTCGATAGGGACCCCTGAAGCTTTCTTT,CASSYTSIGTPEAFF
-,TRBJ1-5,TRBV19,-,TGTGCCAGTAGTATCCCGGGGTTTGATCAACCCCAGCATTTT,CASSIPGFDQPQHF
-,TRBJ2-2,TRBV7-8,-,TGTGCCAGCAGCCCCCACCTTGGCAGACTGAACACCGGGGAGCTGTTTTTT,CASSPHLGRLNTGELFF
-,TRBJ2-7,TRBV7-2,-,TGTGCCAGCAGCCCACGCTTGCAATCGGACTACGAGCAGTACTTC,CASSPRLQSDYEQYF
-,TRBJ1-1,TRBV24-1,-,TGTGCCACCAGTGATTCTCCAGGGGAGTACACTGAAGCTTTCTTT,CATSDSPGEYTEAFF
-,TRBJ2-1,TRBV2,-,TGTGCCAGTGGATTATACAATGAGCAGTTCTTC,CASGLYNEQFF
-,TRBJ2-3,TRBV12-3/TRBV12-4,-,TGTGCCAGCCGCTTGGAGGGTACGCAGTATTTT,CASRLEGTQYF
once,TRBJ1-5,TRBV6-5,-,TGTGCCAGCAGCGATACTTGGAGGGGGGATCAGCCCCAGCATTTT,CASSDTWRGDQPQHF
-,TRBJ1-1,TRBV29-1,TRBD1,TGCAGCGTAAAGGGACAGTTGAACACTGAAGCTTTCTTT,CSVKGQLNTEAFF
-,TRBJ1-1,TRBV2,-,TGTGCCAGCGGGACTTACACTGAAGCTTTCTTT,CASGTYTEAFF
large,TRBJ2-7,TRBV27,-,TGTGCCAGCAGTCCCGACGGGACTTTGTTCTACGAGCAGTACTTC,CASSPDGTLFYEQYF
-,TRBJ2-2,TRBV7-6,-,TGTGCCAGCAGCTTAAGAGCCTCAGGGGTCACCGGGGAGCTGTTTTTT,CASSLRASGVTGELFF
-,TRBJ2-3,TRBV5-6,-,TGTGCCAGCAGTGTAACAGATACGCAGTATTTT,CASSVTDTQYF
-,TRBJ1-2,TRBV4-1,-,TGCGCCAGCAGCCAAGATGACGTGGGGAGCTATGGCTACACCTTC,CASSQDDVGSYGYTF
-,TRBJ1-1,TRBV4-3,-,TGCGCCAGCAGCCAAGTTACCAGGGGTGATGAAGCTTTCTTT,CASSQVTRGDEAFF
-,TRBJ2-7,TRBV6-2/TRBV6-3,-,TGTGCCAGCAGTTACAAGGCAATATTCTCCTACGAGCAGTACTTC,CASSYKAIFSYEQYF
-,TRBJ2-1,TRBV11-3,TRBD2,TGTGCCAGCAGCTCCGGGACTAGCGGCGTAGTTGAGCAGTTCTTC,CASSSGTSGVVEQFF
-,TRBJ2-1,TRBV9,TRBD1,TGTGCCAGCAGCCGACTAGGGACAGGGGCCTACAATGAGCAGTTCTTC,CASSRLGTGAYNEQFF
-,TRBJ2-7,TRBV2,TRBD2,TGTGCCAGCGGGGGGACTAGCGGGGTCTACGAGCAGTACTTC,CASGGTSGVYEQYF
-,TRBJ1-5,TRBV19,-,TGTGCCAGTAGACCATTGGGTCCCCGGCGTCAGCCCCAGCATTTT,CASRPLGPRRQPQHF
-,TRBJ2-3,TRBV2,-,TGTGCCAGCAGTGAATTCCTGTCCGGGACAGATACGCAGTATTTT,CASSEFLSGTDTQYF
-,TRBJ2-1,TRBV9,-,TGTGCCAGCAGCGTAGGGCACGGCGGGGGCGGTGAGCAGTTCTTC,CASSVGHGGGGEQFF
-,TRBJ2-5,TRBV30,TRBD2,TGTGCCTGGAGTGGGCCGGGGGGTCCCGGGGAGACCCAGTACTTC,CAWSGPGGPGETQYF
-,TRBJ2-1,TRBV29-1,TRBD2,TGCAGCGTCGCCTGGGGGGGGACCTACAATGAGCAGTTCTTC,CSVAWGGTYNEQFF
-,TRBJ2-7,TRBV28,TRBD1,TGTGCCAGCAGTTCCCGGGACAGGGGGCGCGAGCAGTACTTC,CASSSRDRGREQYF
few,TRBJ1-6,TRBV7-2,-,TGTGCCAGCAGCTTAGGCCAGCCTGCCTCACCCCTCCACTTT,CASSLGQPASPLHF